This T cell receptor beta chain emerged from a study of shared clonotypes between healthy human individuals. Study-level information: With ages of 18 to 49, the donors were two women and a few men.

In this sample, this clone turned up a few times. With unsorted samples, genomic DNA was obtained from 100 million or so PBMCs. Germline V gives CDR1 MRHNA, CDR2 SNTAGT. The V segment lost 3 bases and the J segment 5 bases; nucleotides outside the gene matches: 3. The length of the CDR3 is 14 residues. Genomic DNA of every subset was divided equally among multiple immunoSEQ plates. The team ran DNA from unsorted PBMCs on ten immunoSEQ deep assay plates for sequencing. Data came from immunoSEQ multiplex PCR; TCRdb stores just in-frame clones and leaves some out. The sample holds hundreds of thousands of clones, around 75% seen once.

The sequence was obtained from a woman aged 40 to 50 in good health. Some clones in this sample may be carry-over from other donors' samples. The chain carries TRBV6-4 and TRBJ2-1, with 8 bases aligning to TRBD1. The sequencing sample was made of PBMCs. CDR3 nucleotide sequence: TGTGCCAGCAGTGAGGGACAGGAGAACAATGAGCAGTTCTTC. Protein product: CASSEGQENNEQFF.